These 3 T cell receptor beta chains originate from one sample sequenced in a study of blood T cell repertoires in COVID-19. Repertoires were generated with immunoSEQ multiplex PCR, while TCRdb's copy carries only in-frame clones and drops some. The sample holds 300,000 to 400,000 clones, less than 90% seen once. Sample: PBMCs or T cells enriched from blood (not recorded which). These receptor sequences come from a woman aged 25 to 39 who had recovered from COVID-19.

The chain joins TRBV3-1 (or the pseudogene TRBV3-2) to TRBJ1-1; TRBD1 aligns across 10 bases. CDR3 length equals 20 residues. Germline V lookup: CDR1 LGHDT, CDR2 YNNKEL (reference sequence). Trimming at V came to 2 bases and at J to 5 bases, leaving 20 bases not matched to a gene. In DNA, the CDR3 is TGTGCCAGCAGCCAAAGTTTTTCCGACAGGGGGCCCCCTGGCGGGACTGAAGCTTTCTTT. As protein: CASSQSFSDRGPPGGTEAFF.

This chain joins TRBV3-1 (or the pseudogene TRBV3-2) and TRBJ1-4; no definite D call. V was shortened by 0 bases and J by 4 bases, with 18 bases between the two germline ends. The CDR3 loop spans 18 amino acids. The V gene's germline CDR1 is LGHDT and CDR2 YNNKEL (reference sequence). In DNA form, the CDR3 reads TGTGCCAGCAGCCAAGATAATGATTTGAGGCTGAGTAATGAAAAACTGTTTTTT. Amino acids: CASSQDNDLRLSNEKLFF.

The V and J genes are TRBV28 and TRBJ2-7; 12 bases fit TRBD2. CDR1 is MDHEN and CDR2 is SYDVKM in the germline V gene. Trimming took 5 bases from V and 4 from J; bases not matched to a gene: 9. CDR3 size: 16 residues. CDR3 protein: CASSAPGTSGFYEQYF. The CDR3 nucleotides are TGTGCCAGCAGTGCTCCCGGGACTAGCGGGTTTTACGAGCAGTACTTC.